The subject of this entry is one T cell receptor beta chain. The germline CDR1 and CDR2 sequences are DFQATT and SNEGSKA (reference sequence). Trimming cost V 3 bases and J 6 bases, with 8 bases left between them. The CDR3 runs to 11 residues. The data are from a study of control samples from healthy donors and cancer patients. The repertoire was sequenced with immunoSEQ multiplex PCR; TCRdb's copy has only in-frame clones and lacks some. Of roughly 88,000 clones in the sample, roughly 90% were seen once. Sequencing input: blood. The chain uses TRBV20-1 and TRBJ1-2; D perhaps matches TRBD1 (5 bases). The clonotype comes from a woman aged 30 to 39 in good health. Here the CDR3 DNA reads TGCAGTGCTAGGCCAGGGAATGGCTACACCTTC. This gives the protein CSARPGNGYTF.